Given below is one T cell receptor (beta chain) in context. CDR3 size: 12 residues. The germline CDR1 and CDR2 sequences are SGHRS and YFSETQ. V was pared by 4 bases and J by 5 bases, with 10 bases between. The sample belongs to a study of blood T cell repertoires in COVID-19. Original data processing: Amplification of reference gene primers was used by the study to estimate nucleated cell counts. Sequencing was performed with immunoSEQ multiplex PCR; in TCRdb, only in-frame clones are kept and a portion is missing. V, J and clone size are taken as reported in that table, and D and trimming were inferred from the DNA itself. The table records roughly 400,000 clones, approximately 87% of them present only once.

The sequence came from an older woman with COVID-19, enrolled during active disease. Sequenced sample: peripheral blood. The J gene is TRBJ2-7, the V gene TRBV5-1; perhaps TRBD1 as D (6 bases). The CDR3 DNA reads TGCGCCAGCAGCCCAGGGGTGCACGAGCAGTACTTC. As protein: CASSPGVHEQYF.